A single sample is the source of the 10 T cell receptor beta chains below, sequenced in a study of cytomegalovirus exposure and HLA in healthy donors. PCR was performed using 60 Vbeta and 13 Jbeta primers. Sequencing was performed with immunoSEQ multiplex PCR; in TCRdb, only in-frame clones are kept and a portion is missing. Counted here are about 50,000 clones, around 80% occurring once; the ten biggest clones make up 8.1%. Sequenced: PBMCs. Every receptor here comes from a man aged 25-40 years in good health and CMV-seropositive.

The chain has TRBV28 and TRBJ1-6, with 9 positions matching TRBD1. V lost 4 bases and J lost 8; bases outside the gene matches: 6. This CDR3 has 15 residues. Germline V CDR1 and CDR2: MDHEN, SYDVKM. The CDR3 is CASSYRTGEDSPLHF. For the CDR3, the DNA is TGTGCCAGCAGTTATAGGACAGGGGAAGATTCACCCCTCCACTTT.

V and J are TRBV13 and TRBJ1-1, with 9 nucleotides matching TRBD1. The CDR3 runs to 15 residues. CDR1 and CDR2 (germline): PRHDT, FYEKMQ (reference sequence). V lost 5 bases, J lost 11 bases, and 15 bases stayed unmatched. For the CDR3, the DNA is TGTGCCAGCAGCGTAAATAGGAACAGGGGGCATTGGGCTTTCTTT. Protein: CASSVNRNRGHWAFF. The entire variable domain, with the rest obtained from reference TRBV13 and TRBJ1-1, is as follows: AAGVIQSPRHLIKEKRETATLKCYPIPRHDTVYWYQQGPGQDPQFLISFYEKMQSDKGSIPDRFSAQQFSDYHSELNMSSLELGDSALYFCASSVNRNRGHWAFFGQGTRLTVV.

The CDR3 coding sequence is TGTGCCACCGGGGACAGGGGGAAGAATCAGCCCCAGCATTTT. Residues: CATGDRGKNQPQHF. V and J are TRBV19 and TRBJ1-5, with 11 positions matching TRBD1. The germline V gene encodes CDR1 LNHDA and CDR2 SQIVND (reference sequence). This CDR3 region has 14 residues. J was trimmed by 4 bases and V by 10 bases; bases with no gene match: 6.

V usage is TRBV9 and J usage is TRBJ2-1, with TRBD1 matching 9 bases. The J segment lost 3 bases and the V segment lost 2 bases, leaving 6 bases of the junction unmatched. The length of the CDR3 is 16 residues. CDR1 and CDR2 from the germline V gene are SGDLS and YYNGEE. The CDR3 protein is CASSVRGGQGYNEQFF. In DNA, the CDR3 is TGTGCCAGCAGCGTGAGGGGGGGACAGGGCTACAATGAGCAGTTCTTC.

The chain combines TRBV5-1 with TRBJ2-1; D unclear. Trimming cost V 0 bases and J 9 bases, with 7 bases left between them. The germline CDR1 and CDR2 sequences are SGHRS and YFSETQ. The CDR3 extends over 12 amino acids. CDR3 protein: CASSLVGGEQFF. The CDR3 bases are TGCGCCAGCAGCTTGGTTGGCGGTGAGCAGTTCTTC.

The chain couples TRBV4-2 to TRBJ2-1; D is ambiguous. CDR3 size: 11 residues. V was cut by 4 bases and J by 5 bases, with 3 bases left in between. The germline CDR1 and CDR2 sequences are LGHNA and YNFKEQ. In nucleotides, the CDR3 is TGTGCCAGCAGCCCCGACAATGAGCAGTTCTTC. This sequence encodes CASSPDNEQFF.

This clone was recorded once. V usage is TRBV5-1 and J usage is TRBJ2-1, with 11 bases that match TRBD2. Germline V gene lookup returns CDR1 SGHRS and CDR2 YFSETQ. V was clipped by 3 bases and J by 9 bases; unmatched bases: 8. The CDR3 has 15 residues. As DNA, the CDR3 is TGCGCCAGCAGCTCCACCACTAGCGGGGGCCCTGAGCAGTTCTTC. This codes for CASSSTTSGGPEQFF.

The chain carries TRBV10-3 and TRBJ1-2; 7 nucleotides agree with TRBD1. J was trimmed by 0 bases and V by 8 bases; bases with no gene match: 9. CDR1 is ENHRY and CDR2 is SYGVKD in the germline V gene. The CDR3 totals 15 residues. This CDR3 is CAIAGGQASNYGYTF. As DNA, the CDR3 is TGTGCCATCGCCGGAGGACAGGCCTCTAACTATGGCTACACCTTC.

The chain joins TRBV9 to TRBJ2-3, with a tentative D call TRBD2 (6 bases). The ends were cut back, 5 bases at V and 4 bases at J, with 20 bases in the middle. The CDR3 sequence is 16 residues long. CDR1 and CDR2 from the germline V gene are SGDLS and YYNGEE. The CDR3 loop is CASSESSLAIADTQYF. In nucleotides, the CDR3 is TGTGCCAGCAGTGAATCGTCACTAGCCATCGCAGATACGCAGTATTTT. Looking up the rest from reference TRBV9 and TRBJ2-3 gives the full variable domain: DSGVTQTPKHLITATGQRVTLRCSPRSGDLSVYWYQQSLDQGLQFLIQYYNGEERAKGNILERFSAQQFPDLHSELNLSSLELGDSALYFCASSESSLAIADTQYFGPGTRLTVL.

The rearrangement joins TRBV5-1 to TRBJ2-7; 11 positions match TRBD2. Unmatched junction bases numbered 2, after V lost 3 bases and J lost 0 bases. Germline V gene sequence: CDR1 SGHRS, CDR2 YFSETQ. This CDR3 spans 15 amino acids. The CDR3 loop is CASSSSGGTSYEQYF. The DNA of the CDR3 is TGCGCCAGCAGCTCTAGCGGGGGGACCTCCTACGAGCAGTACTTC.